A selection of T cell receptor beta chains follows, all from one sample in a study of control samples from healthy donors and cancer patients. Here immunoSEQ multiplex PCR was the method, and the copy in TCRdb shows in-frame clones only, minus some. The sample contains about 78,000 clones, about 88% of which appear only once. The sequenced sample was blood. The receptors come from an older woman in good health. Each CDR3 is given with its conserved first and last residue.

TRBJ1-1 | TRBV28 | CASSLSYNTEAFF
TRBJ1-4 | TRBV7-9 | CASTTTGGAPEKLFF
TRBJ2-3 | TRBV5-5 | CASSSGANTDTQYF
TRBJ2-7 | TRBV4-1 | CASSQLGYEQYF
TRBJ1-3 | TRBV28 | CATYAAGSGNTIYF
TRBJ1-1 | TRBV19 | CASSLGGRKNTEAFF
TRBJ2-3 | TRBV11-3 | CASSLGDRGSGTDTQYF
TRBJ1-1 | TRBV7-9 | CASSLVTDTEAFF
TRBJ1-2 | TRBV20-1 | CSAIASYGYTF
TRBJ2-1 | TRBV9 | CASSVIGGSYNEQFF
TRBJ1-4 | TRBV11-2 | CASSTPRQGATATNEKLFF
TRBJ2-1 | TRBV11-2 | CASRPVGGPSYNEQFF
TRBJ2-6 | TRBV5-6 | CASSSQRGANVLTF
TRBJ2-1 | TRBV18 | CASSPNGGMYNEQFF
TRBJ2-3 | TRBV11-2 | CASSLRDTQYF
TRBJ1-1 | TRBV5-1 | CASSVRDRTAKEAFF
TRBJ2-5 | TRBV11-3 | CASRPGGPGETQYF
TRBJ1-1 | TRBV18 | CASSPGQLSEAFF
TRBJ2-3 | TRBV5-1 | CASRTSGALTDTQYF
TRBJ2-7 | TRBV11-2 | CASSLRRQGLKDEQYF
TRBJ2-5 | TRBV7-6 | CASSLAVQGAGETQYF
TRBJ2-1 | TRBV19 | CASSLQAGGPINNEQFF
TRBJ1-6 | TRBV28 | CASSSHGTGNSPLHF
TRBJ2-3 | TRBV4-2 | CASSQVGADTQYF
TRBJ1-1 | TRBV6-6 | CASRQGARRTEAFF
TRBJ2-1 | TRBV14 | CASNQRGGTYNEQFF
TRBJ1-2 | TRBV7-8 | CASSLEEGRPSGYTF
TRBJ1-2 | TRBV29-1 | CSVELAGYGYTF
TRBJ1-1 | TRBV6-5 | CASILRDRVDTEAFF
TRBJ2-7 | TRBV5-1 | CASSGGGQGTYEQYF
TRBJ1-1 | TRBV18 | CASSFRVEAFF
TRBJ1-5 | TRBV28 | CASSLTSGRQPQHF
TRBJ2-3 | TRBV5-1 | CASSFSFGPGDTQYF
TRBJ1-2 | TRBV11-2 | CASSHRDRGSGGYTF
TRBJ1-3 | TRBV2 | CASSEGGASGNTIYF
TRBJ1-2 | TRBV19 | CASSRTGSLSPYGYTF
TRBJ2-7 | TRBV6-6 | CASSYSEGTYEQYF
TRBJ1-4 | TRBV14 | CASSRQVATNEKLFF
TRBJ2-1 | TRBV18 | CASSLSEVGSYNEQFF
TRBJ1-2 | TRBV5-1 | CASSPDRLGYTF
TRBJ2-7 | TRBV7-2 | CASSLVRISYEQYF
TRBJ2-1 | TRBV2 | CASMREGIGEQFF
TRBJ1-6 | TRBV6-1 | CASSELGSYNSPLHF
TRBJ1-5 | TRBV2 | CASSVSLNQPQHF